The rows below give T cell receptor beta chains drawn from one sample of a study of robustness of blood B and T cell sequencing. TCRdb ran MiXCR on the PCR reads and lists one entry per CDR3 protein. This sample has roughly 3,600 distinct CDR3 sequences; roughly half occur once, and the top ten carry approximately 24%. The sample was peripheral blood. The receptors shown here come from a human donor in good health. The CDR3 runs from the conserved cysteine through the conserved F or W. The D gene is left open where the match is weak. Only part of the rows carry a size: once, few, many, or a class if the clone is expanded.

D	size	V	J	DNA	CDR3
NA	NA	TRBV6-6	TRBJ1-2	TGTGCCACCGTTCGACAGGCGGAGGGATTGCTCGATAACTATGGCTACACCTTC	CATVRQAEGLLDNYGYTF
TRBD1	NA	TRBV27	TRBJ1-6	TGTGCCAGCAGACGTCTTCCGGGACAGGGTGATTCACCCCTCCACTTT	CASRRLPGQGDSPLHF
NA	NA	TRBV7-1	TRBJ1-1	TGTGCCAGCAGCTCGTCCACTGAAGCTTTCTTT	CASSSSTEAFF
TRBD1	few	TRBV24-1	TRBJ2-7	TGTGCCAAATTACAGGGGGCGCATTACGAGCAGTACTTC	CAKLQGAHYEQYF
NA	NA	TRBV5-1	TRBJ2-7	TGCGCCAGCAGCTTGGCGGGGCTCCGCGACGAGCAGTACTTC	CASSLAGLRDEQYF
NA	NA	TRBV30	TRBJ2-3	TGTGCCTGGATGATGGGGGATACGCAGTATTTT	CAWMMGDTQYF
NA	NA	TRBV19	TRBJ2-7	TGTGCCAGTAGTTTCGATTCCCAAACCTCCTACGAGCAGTACTTC	CASSFDSQTSYEQYF
NA	few	TRBV10-1	TRBJ2-7	TGCGCCAGCAGTGTACCGGGTATTAACTACGAGCAGTACTTC	CASSVPGINYEQYF
NA	NA	TRBV4-1	TRBJ2-1	TGCGCCAGCAGCCAAAGACTCGTTTTAGGAATTCGTGAGCAGTTCTTC	CASSQRLVLGIREQFF
NA	once	TRBV18	TRBJ2-3	TGTGCCAGCTCACCATGGTGGGGGTCTGGCACAGATACGCAGTATTTT	CASSPWWGSGTDTQYF
TRBD1	NA	TRBV6-6	TRBJ1-5	TGTGCCAGCAATATGGGACAGGGATATAGCAATCAGCCCCAGCATTTT	CASNMGQGYSNQPQHF
TRBD1	NA	TRBV6-5	TRBJ2-7	TGTGCCAGCAGTTATTCGACAGGGGGCTACGAGCAGTACTTC	CASSYSTGGYEQYF
NA	hyperexpanded	TRBV6-5	TRBJ1-1	TGTGCCAGCAGTTACTCAACTGTGAACACTGAAGCTTTCTTT	CASSYSTVNTEAFF
NA	few	TRBV3-1	TRBJ2-2	TGTGCCAGCAGCCAAGGCAGGACTTACACCGGGGAGCTGTTTTTT	CASSQGRTYTGELFF
NA	once	TRBV29-1	TRBJ1-1	TGCAGCGTTGAGGGGAGGAAAGACACTGAAGCTTTCTTT	CSVEGRKDTEAFF
NA	once	TRBV5-1	TRBJ2-6	TGCGCCAGCAGCTTGACCGCCTCTGGGGCCAACGTCCTGACTTTC	CASSLTASGANVLTF
TRBD2	NA	TRBV20-1	TRBJ2-1	TGCAGTGCTAACCCCCCTAGCGGGGGGGCGAGCAATGAGCAGTTCTTC	CSANPPSGGASNEQFF
NA	few	TRBV10-3	TRBJ2-7	TGTGCCATCAGTGGTCACGAGGGGGCCTACGAGCAGTACTTC	CAISGHEGAYEQYF
NA	NA	TRBV20-1	TRBJ2-7	TGCAGTGCTATAAGGGATACGGACGAGCAGTACTTC	CSAIRDTDEQYF
TRBD1	NA	TRBV24-1	TRBJ2-2	TGTGCCACCAGTGTAGGTTTTGGGACAGACACCGGGGAGCTGTTTTTT	CATSVGFGTDTGELFF
NA	few	TRBV29-1	TRBJ2-7	TGCAGCGTGCGAGCGGGTGTCTACGAGCAGTACTTC	CSVRAGVYEQYF
NA	few	TRBV19	TRBJ1-1	TGTGCCAGTACGACAACAGGGACTGAAGCTTTCTTT	CASTTTGTEAFF
TRBD1	NA	TRBV5-1	TRBJ2-2	TGCGCCAGCAGTAATCAGGGGGCCACGAACACCGGGGAGCTGTTTTTT	CASSNQGATNTGELFF
NA	NA	TRBV30	TRBJ1-2	TGTGCCTGGAGTAACTATGGCTACACCTTC	CAWSNYGYTF
NA	NA	TRBV20-1	TRBJ1-5	TGCAGTGCTAGAGGTCAAGGGGGAGGAAGCAATCAGCCCCAGCATTTT	CSARGQGGGSNQPQHF
NA	NA	TRBV6-2/TRBV6-3	TRBJ2-3	TGTGCCAGCAGTTACTCTTCGGGGGATACGCAGTATTTT	CASSYSSGDTQYF
TRBD1	NA	TRBV27	TRBJ2-7	TGTGCCAGCAGTCGATCGAGGGGACAGGAATACGAGCAGTACTTC	CASSRSRGQEYEQYF
NA	few	TRBV12-3/TRBV12-4	TRBJ1-1	TGTGCCAGCAGTCCACGGGTAGGAGGGGCCGCTTACACTGAAGCTTTCTTT	CASSPRVGGAAYTEAFF
NA	once	TRBV24-1	TRBJ2-7	TGTGCCACCAGTGATTTTAACGAGCAGTACTTC	CATSDFNEQYF
NA	few	TRBV5-1	TRBJ1-2	TGCGCCAGCAGCTTGGTTGGCAGGGAGGACTATGGCTACACCTTC	CASSLVGREDYGYTF
NA	NA	TRBV2	TRBJ2-3	TGTGCCAGCAGTGCGGGGGGCACAGATACGCAGTATTTT	CASSAGGTDTQYF
NA	NA	TRBV29-1	TRBJ2-2	TGCAGCGTTCGGACCGATAACACCGGGGAGCTGTTTTTT	CSVRTDNTGELFF
NA	NA	TRBV6-5	TRBJ2-3	TGTGCCAGCAGTTACCGGGGACTGTCATCAGATACGCAGTATTTT	CASSYRGLSSDTQYF
NA	NA	TRBV7-3	TRBJ2-7	TGTGCCAGCAGCTTAATCAGGGATGGCGAGCAGTACTTC	CASSLIRDGEQYF
TRBD2	NA	TRBV12-5	TRBJ2-3	TGTGCTAGTGGTTTGGTAATTATGGCGGGGGTAACAGATACGCAGTATTTT	CASGLVIMAGVTDTQYF
NA	NA	TRBV20-1	TRBJ1-1	TGCAGTGCTAGGCGCGAGGGCTTCAACACTGAAGCTTTCTTT	CSARREGFNTEAFF
NA	NA	TRBV30	TRBJ2-2	TGTGCCTGGAGAAAGGCTTCTTACACCGGGGAGCTGTTTTTT	CAWRKASYTGELFF
NA	few	TRBV2	TRBJ2-1	TGTGCCAGCAGGGGGGCTACCTCCCCTACAATGAGCGAGCAGTTCTTC	CASRGATSPTMSEQFF
NA	NA	TRBV13	TRBJ2-1	TGTGCCAGCAGCTTCCAGGGCAATGAGCAGTTCTTC	CASSFQGNEQFF
NA	NA	TRBV20-1	TRBJ2-3	TGCAGTGCTAGAGATATGGCAGATACGCAGTATTTT	CSARDMADTQYF
NA	NA	TRBV24-1	TRBJ1-1	TGTGCCACCAGTGATTCAAGGAACACTGAAGCTTTCTTT	CATSDSRNTEAFF
TRBD1	once	TRBV5-1	TRBJ1-1	TGCGCCAGCAGTTCCGGGACAGCGAACACTGAAGCTTTCTTT	CASSSGTANTEAFF
TRBD1	NA	TRBV29-1	TRBJ1-1	TGCAGCGTTGATGACAGGGGGGTTTCAGCTTTCTTT	CSVDDRGVSAFF
NA	NA	TRBV7-9	TRBJ1-6	TGTGCCAGCAGCCCAGGCCAGAGGGCTTCACCCCTCCACTTT	CASSPGQRASPLHF
NA	NA	TRBV5-1	TRBJ2-3	TGCGCCAGCAGCTTGCAAGGGGGTGACACAGACACGCAGTATTTT	CASSLQGGDTDTQYF
NA	NA	TRBV20-1	TRBJ2-5	TGCAGTGCTAGAGAGTGGGAGACCCAGTACTTC	CSAREWETQYF
NA	NA	TRBV29-1	TRBJ1-1	TGCAGCGTTGAAGATCCACGGGACATTGAAGCTTTCTTT	CSVEDPRDIEAFF
TRBD1	NA	TRBV6-1	TRBJ2-7	TGTGCCAGCAGTGCTATCGGGACAGGGGTGTACGAGCAGTACTTC	CASSAIGTGVYEQYF
NA	NA	TRBV7-3	TRBJ1-2	TGTGCCAGCACGGAAAGGGGGAAAAATAAGAGGCCATATGGCTACACCTTC	CASTERGKNKRPYGYTF
TRBD2	NA	TRBV11-3	TRBJ2-7	TGTGCCAGCAGCTTAGTTCGGGGGGGCGAGCAGTACTTC	CASSLVRGGEQYF